The 15 T cell receptor beta chains presented below share a single source sample, sequenced in a study of T cell responses to AZD1222 COVID-19 vaccine. Produced via immunoSEQ multiplex PCR; TCRdb's table is partial and in-frame only. Of 140,000 or so clones in the sample, approximately 90% were seen once. Sequences were derived from peripheral blood, sampled on day 0 of AZD1222 vaccination. Source of these receptors: an adult in good health.

The chain links TRBV11-2 to TRBJ1-2; D gene unclear. Germline V gene sequence: CDR1 SGHAT, CDR2 FQNNGV. The V end lost 5 bases, the J end lost 7 bases, and 20 bases lay between the germline ends. CDR3 length: 15 amino acids. CDR3 sequence: CASSVERTPGGGYTF. The CDR3 region has the DNA TGTGCCAGCAGCGTCGAAAGGACCCCCGGTGGTGGCTACACCTTC.

The chain recombines TRBV4-2 with TRBJ2-7; 7 bases agree with TRBD1. This CDR3 has 15 residues. The germline CDR1 and CDR2 sequences are LGHNA and YNFKEQ. Trimming at V came to 0 bases and at J to 2 bases, leaving 4 bases not matched to a gene. The CDR3 DNA follows: TGTGCCAGCAGCCAAGAGTACCAGGGGGCCTACGAGCAGTACTTC. Amino acids: CASSQEYQGAYEQYF.

J is TRBJ1-4 and V is TRBV9, with D possibly being TRBD1 (6 bases). This CDR3 has 15 amino acids. Trimming stripped 6 bases from V and 2 bases from J, with 14 bases between. Germline V CDR1 and CDR2: SGDLS, YYNGEE. The DNA of the CDR3 is TGTGCCAGCACCGTTACAGGGACTACTAATGAAAAACTGTTTTTT. Translating it yields CASTVTGTTNEKLFF.

The chain joins TRBV5-1 to TRBJ2-1, with TRBD1 matching over 8 bases. J was trimmed by 5 bases and V by 4 bases; bases with no gene match: 11. In germline, CDR1 is SGHRS, CDR2 YFSETQ. The CDR3 spans 16 residues. The CDR3 sequence is CASSLRTGQGNNEQFF. DNA of the CDR3: TGCGCCAGCAGCCTTCGCACCGGACAGGGTAACAATGAGCAGTTCTTC.

This chain joins TRBV6-5 and TRBJ1-1, with D perhaps TRBD1 (5 bases). The CDR3 is made up of 16 amino acids. Germline V CDR1 and CDR2: MNHEY, SVGAGI. Trimming removed 0 bases at V and 4 bases at J, with 15 bases between. For the CDR3, the DNA is TGTGCCAGCAGTTACTCCGCAGGGTGGCTGTTCACTGAAGCTTTCTTT. Protein product: CASSYSAGWLFTEAFF.

The V gene is TRBV10-2, the J gene TRBJ2-7, with 9 bases identical to TRBD2. V was clipped by 1 base and J by 2 bases; unmatched bases: 3. CDR3 size: 15 residues. CDR1 is WSHSY, CDR2 SAAADI, per germline. This chain's CDR3 is CASSEFSGSAYEQYF. DNA for the CDR3: TGCGCCAGCAGTGAGTTTAGCGGGAGCGCCTACGAGCAGTACTTC.

The chain carries TRBV7-6 and TRBJ2-1; D gene ambiguous. V shed 3 bases and J shed 9 bases, with 9 bases lying between them. Germline CDR1 is SGHVS and CDR2 is FNYEAQ. The CDR3 has 12 amino acids. The CDR3 loop is CASSFGSAEQFF. CDR3 nucleotides: TGTGCCAGCAGCTTTGGATCGGCTGAGCAGTTCTTC.

The rearrangement joins TRBV19 to TRBJ1-3; tentative D call: TRBD1 (6 bases). Per germline, CDR1 LNHDA and CDR2 SQIVND (reference sequence). The germline V and J ends were trimmed by 6 bases and 0 bases, with 15 bases remaining between them. The CDR3 runs 16 residues. DNA of the CDR3: TGTGCCAGTAGGACAGGCCTCACCCGCTCTGGAAACACCATATATTTT. It translates to CASRTGLTRSGNTIYF. The full variable domain, rest sourced from reference TRBV19 and TRBJ1-3, is DGGITQSPKYLFRKEGQNVTLSCEQNLNHDAMYWYRQDPGQGLRLIYYSQIVNDFQKGDIAEGYSVSREKKESFPLTVTSAQKNPTAFYLCASRTGLTRSGNTIYFGEGSWLTVV.

J is TRBJ1-5 and V is TRBV11-2; D not resolved. The germline CDR1 and CDR2 sequences are SGHAT and FQNNGV. V was pared by 1 base and J by 3 bases, with 7 bases between. The CDR3 is 14 amino acids. CDR3 nucleotides: TGTGCCAGCAGCTTAGGAGCTAACAATCAGCCCCAGCATTTT. Its protein product is CASSLGANNQPQHF.

This chain connects TRBV6-5 to TRBJ1-1; D is unresolved. Trimming left V 0 bases short and J 0 bases short, with 11 bases between. Germline CDR1 MNHEY, CDR2 SVGAGI. This CDR3 is 16 amino acids long. The CDR3 spells CASSYSPLMVNTEAFF. CDR3 coding DNA: TGTGCCAGCAGTTACTCCCCTTTAATGGTGAACACTGAAGCTTTCTTT.

On this clone: At one of its ends the junction is not consistent with the germline gene, which may arise from a read error. Within the sample, other DNA sequences also encode this same CDR3. The chain has TRBV3-1 (or the pseudogene TRBV3-2) and TRBJ1-6, with no clear D. Germline values: CDR1 LGHDT, CDR2 YNNKEL (reference sequence). This CDR3 contains 16 residues. In DNA, the CDR3 is TGTGCCAGTAGCCCCTGGGGAAGCTCCTATAATTCACCCCTCCACTTT. Translating it yields CASSPWGSSYNSPLHF.

V usage is TRBV5-1 and J usage is TRBJ2-3, with 14 bases that match TRBD2. Germline V lookup: CDR1 SGHRS, CDR2 YFSETQ. This CDR3 has 18 amino acids. Trimming cost V 4 bases and J 5 bases; bases outside gene matches: 12. This CDR3 is CASSGGSLGLAGVDTQYF. The CDR3 region has the DNA TGCGCCAGCAGCGGAGGTTCCCTGGGACTAGCGGGAGTAGATACGCAGTATTTT.

The chain combines TRBV6-5 with TRBJ2-5; 9 bases match TRBD2. The length of the CDR3 is 14 residues. CDR1 is MNHEY and CDR2 is SVGAGI in the germline V gene. V shed 5 bases and J 5 bases; nucleotides not matched to a gene: 6. The DNA for the CDR3 is TGTGCCAGCAGTAGGGGACTAGCTGGCGAGACCCAGTACTTC. Its translation is CASSRGLAGETQYF.

The V gene is TRBV5-4, the J gene TRBJ1-3, with D possibly TRBD1 on 5 matching bases. The CDR3 is 15 amino acids. Looked up from germline, CDR1 is SGHNT and CDR2 is YYREEE (reference sequence). V lost 5 bases to trimming and J lost 4 bases, with 16 bases between them. CDR3 DNA sequence: TGTGCCAGCAGTCCCGGGACGGGCGGAGGAAACACCATATATTTT. Translated: CASSPGTGGGNTIYF.

The V gene is TRBV19, the J gene TRBJ2-2; tentatively, D is TRBD2 (5 bases). Germline V gene lookup returns CDR1 LNHDA and CDR2 SQIVND (reference sequence). CDR3 length: 14 residues. Trimming took off 3 bases at V and 6 bases at J, with 11 bases between the two ends. Written as DNA, the CDR3 is TGTGCCAGTAGTATCGTGGGTAGCGCCGGGGAGCTGTTTTTT. It codes for CASSIVGSAGELFF.